The table lists the clone carrying this TCR beta chain with many counts. The target antigen is unknown. This specimen comes from a study of neurological immune-mediated disorders. V shed 5 bases and J shed 4 bases, with 13 bases lying between them. The CDR3 covers 13 residues. Germline V gene lookup returns CDR1 DFQATT and CDR2 SNEGSKA (reference sequence). Study conclusions and caveats: None of the CDR3 amino acid sequences of expanded clones were shared across subjects, and this suggested private repertoires in all groups. There was no clinical or MRI feature that was associated with the multiple sclerosis repertoire cluster.

The unsorted libraries originated from 2 million PBMCs kept at -80 C. The cDNA came from 5'RACE, which used 10-nucleotide random UMIs. TCRdb reprocessed the 5' RACE reads via MiXCR and lists one record per CDR3 protein. The sample records some 70,000 distinct CDR3 sequences, 4.5% to 5.5% being singletons. This TCR was sampled from a man aged 25 to 40 with multiple sclerosis. Material: PBMCs. The J gene is TRBJ2-3, the V gene TRBV20-1; D uncertain. The CDR3 DNA is TGCAGTGCTGGTATTTTAGTAGCAGATACGCAGTATTTT. Amino acids: CSAGILVADTQYF.